This T cell receptor (beta chain) was sequenced in a study of cytotoxic CD8 clonotypes in ibrutinib-treated CLL. V lost 2 bases and J lost 2; bases outside the gene matches: 20. Germline-derived CDR1 and CDR2 are MDHEN and SYDVKM. The CDR3 spans 21 residues. About this clone itself: The antigen is undetermined.

Study observations and caveats: Baseline clonality was higher than in age-matched healthy donors and moved in step with circulating CD8+ T-cell counts.

The method was immunoSEQ multiplex PCR; TCRdb's version includes in-frame clones alone and lacks a portion of them. The table shows fewer than 400,000 clones, with around 66% occurring only once. This clonotype was obtained from a human donor with chronic lymphocytic leukemia. This chain links TRBV28 with TRBJ1-5; 8 bases map to TRBD1. Sequencing was performed on PBMCs, taken after 36 months of ibrutinib treatment. CDR3 in DNA: TGTGCCAGCAGTTTACGGCCGGGGATCGGCCGGGCGGGACAGGGCAATCAGCCCCAGCATTTT. Residues: CASSLRPGIGRAGQGNQPQHF.